Included here is one T cell receptor (beta chain) sequence, with context. The target antigen is unknown. The germline V gene has CDR1 SGHTA and CDR2 FQGNSA. With 0 bases removed from V and 5 bases from J, the gap between germline ends came to 10 bases. CDR3 length equals 15 residues. The sample comes from a study of cytomegalovirus exposure and HLA in healthy donors. The assay was immunoSEQ multiplex PCR, and TCRdb's table has in-frame clones only and misses some. Of 250,000 to 350,000 clones detected, over 75% appear once; the ten largest clones hold roughly 0.96%. Study-level findings and limits: Most TCR sequences showed up rarely, but some public TCRs showed up in many donors. Accounts indicate the classifier identified cytomegalovirus status with strong specificity and sensitivity. In a later analysis, first-cohort TCR clusters were found to tend to co-occur in the roughly 120 validation repertoires.

The clonotype originates from a man aged 25-45 years in good health and CMV-seronegative. The sample comprised PBMCs. The J gene is TRBJ2-2, the V gene TRBV7-2; D remains ambiguous. The CDR3 DNA follows: TGTGCCAGCAGCTTAGCCAGCCTAGATACCGGGGAGCTGTTTTTT. Translation gives CASSLASLDTGELFF. Looking up the rest from reference TRBV7-2 and TRBJ2-2 gives the full variable domain: GAGVSQSPSNKVTEKGKDVELRCDPISGHTALYWYRQSLGQGLEFLIYFQGNSAPDKSGLPSDRFSAERTGGSVSTLTIQRTQQEDSAVYLCASSLASLDTGELFFGEGSRLTVL.